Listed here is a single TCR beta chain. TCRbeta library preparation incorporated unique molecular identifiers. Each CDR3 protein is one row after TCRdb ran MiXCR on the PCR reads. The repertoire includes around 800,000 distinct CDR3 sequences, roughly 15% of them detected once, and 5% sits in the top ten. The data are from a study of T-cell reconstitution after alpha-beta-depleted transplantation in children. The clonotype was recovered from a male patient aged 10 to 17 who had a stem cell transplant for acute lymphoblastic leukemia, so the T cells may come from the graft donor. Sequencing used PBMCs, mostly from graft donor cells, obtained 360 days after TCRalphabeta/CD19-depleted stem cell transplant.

CDR3 amino acids: CASSAPPGASTDTQYF. In nucleotides, the CDR3 is TGTGCCAGCAGCGCCCCCCCCGGGGCTAGCACAGATACGCAGTATTTT. The chain joins TRBV6-1 to TRBJ2-3, with D possibly being TRBD1 or TRBD2 (5 bases each). The CDR3 contains 16 residues. Looked up from germline, CDR1 is MNHNS and CDR2 is SASEGT. Between the trimmed V and J ends, which lost 6 bases and 0 bases, there was a span of 16 bases.